This TCR beta chain was identified during a study of blood T cell repertoires in COVID-19. Study at large: Acute and convalescent COVID-19 specimens originated in the United States, Italy and Spain.

Profiled with immunoSEQ multiplex PCR; TCRdb holds only in-frame clones, not every one. Of tens of thousands of clones detected, 91% appear once; the ten largest clones hold under 3%. Trimming stripped 7 bases from V and 5 bases from J, with 21 bases between. Germline values: CDR1 MDHEN, CDR2 SYDVKM. The CDR3 extends over 17 amino acids. Sequenced material: peripheral blood. This TCR derives from a man in his sixties with acute or convalescent COVID-19. The chain links TRBV28 to TRBJ1-6, with D possibly TRBD1 on 6 matching bases. This CDR3 reads CASTSPRQGSDNSPLHF. The CDR3 DNA is TGTGCCAGCACCTCCCCGCGCCAGGGGTCGGATAATTCACCCCTCCACTTT.